The 20 T cell receptor beta chains in this list originate from one sample, sequenced in a study of prognosis after radiotherapy for stage I lung cancer. Two-round multiplex PCR, the amplification method, yielded TCR beta CDR3 from genomic DNA. Round-one PCR had primers specific to each TRBV and TRBJ gene. TCRdb ran MiXCR on the multiplex PCR reads and lists one entry per CDR3 protein. This sample has 20,000 or so distinct CDR3 sequences, with less than 50% found just once. Sequences were derived from PBMCs, sampled before or after stereotactic body radiation therapy (not recorded which). The receptors here all came from a donor over 45 with non-small cell lung cancer.

Many counts were recorded for this clonotype. The CDR3 DNA is TGTGCCAGCAGCTTAGTCCGGAGGGCCTACGAGCAGTACTTC. Residues: CASSLVRRAYEQYF. The genes are TRBV13 and TRBJ2-7; D possibly corresponds to TRBD2 (6 bases). Germline-derived CDR1 and CDR2 are PRHDT and FYEKMQ (reference sequence). The CDR3 consists of 14 residues. Trimming took 1 base from V and 2 from J, leaving 9 bases between them.

This clonotype showed up many times. The V call is TRBV5-1, the J call TRBJ2-3, with 9 bases fitting TRBD1. J was trimmed by 5 bases and V by 1 base; bases with no gene match: 11. The CDR3 is 17 residues long. Per the germline V gene, CDR1 is SGHRS and CDR2 is YFSETQ. The CDR3 loop reads CASSLKPPGQGVDTQYF. DNA of the CDR3: TGCGCCAGCAGCTTGAAACCCCCGGGACAGGGCGTAGATACGCAGTATTTT.

In regard to this clonotype: This likely traces to a read error, being one base from a far larger clone. The chain links TRBV6-4 to TRBJ2-2, with no clear D. This CDR3 spans 14 amino acids. Germline values: CDR1 MRHNA, CDR2 SNTAGT. V was trimmed by 6 bases and J by 4 bases, leaving 12 bases between them. The CDR3 spells CASSLELFTGELFF. The CDR3, as DNA: TGTGCCAGCAGCCTGGAACTTTTCACCGGGGAGCTGTTTTTT.

V usage is TRBV24-1 and J usage is TRBJ2-2, with D unresolved. This CDR3 has 17 residues. Germline-derived CDR1 and CDR2 are KGHDR and SFDVKD. With 4 bases removed from V and 3 bases from J, the gap between germline ends came to 17 bases. CDR3 nucleotides: TGTGCCACCAGTGACCATAAAGGCGTGGTGGACACCGGGGAGCTGTTTTTT. This translates into CATSDHKGVVDTGELFF.

This clonotype came up many times. This chain connects TRBV11-3 to TRBJ2-3; 7 bases map to TRBD2. CDR1 and CDR2 from the germline V gene are SGHNT and YENEEA. V was pared by 1 base and J by 2 bases, with 3 bases of the junction left unmatched. This CDR3 has 15 amino acids. Here the CDR3 reads CASSLGLAPTDTQYF. The CDR3 DNA follows: TGTGCCAGCAGCTTAGGACTAGCCCCCACAGATACGCAGTATTTT.

The chain has TRBV7-2 and TRBJ2-1, with TRBD1 matching 7 bases. The CDR3 runs to 13 residues. Germline CDR1 SGHTA, CDR2 FQGNSA. The junction had 1 base not matched to a gene; V was cut back by 3 bases and J by 5 bases. The CDR3, as DNA: TGTGCCAGCAGCTTGCAGGGGGACAATGAGCAGTTCTTC. This encodes CASSLQGDNEQFF.

The chain combines TRBV19 with TRBJ1-2; D ambiguous. Germline V gene lookup returns CDR1 LNHDA and CDR2 SQIVND (reference sequence). The CDR3 covers 13 residues. V was trimmed by 1 base and J by 3 bases, leaving 6 bases between them. The CDR3 DNA reads TGTGCCAGTAGTATAGCCACAGACTATGGCTACACCTTC. Translation: CASSIATDYGYTF.

V gene TRBV19 combines with J gene TRBJ2-7, with D possibly matching TRBD2 (6 bases). This CDR3 spans 15 amino acids. The germline CDR1 and CDR2 sequences are LNHDA and SQIVND (reference sequence). Trimming pared 1 base from V and 5 bases from J, leaving 15 bases between. The CDR3 sequence: CASSIGSGRDDEQYF. DNA for the CDR3: TGTGCCAGTAGTATAGGGAGCGGGCGGGATGACGAGCAGTACTTC.

To note about this clonotype: A read error is possible here, since a much larger clone lies one base away. V usage is TRBV5-4 and J usage is TRBJ2-7, with 9 bases identical to TRBD2. With V trimmed by 4 bases and J by 1 base, 6 bases remained unmatched. This CDR3 comprises 15 residues. Germline V gene sequence: CDR1 SGHNT, CDR2 YYREEE (reference sequence). Here the CDR3 reads CASSRTSVRSYEQYF. The CDR3 DNA reads as TGTGCCAGCAGCCGGACTAGCGTGCGTTCCTACGAGCAGTACTTC. Complete variable domain (other parts from reference TRBV5-4 and TRBJ2-7): ETGVTQSPTHLIKTRGQQVTLRCSSQSGHNTVSWYQQALGQGPQFIFQYYREEENGRGNFPPRFSGLQFPNYSSELNVNALELDDSALYLCASSRTSVRSYEQYFGPGTRLTVT.

This clonotype was recorded many times. The rearrangement links TRBV9 to TRBJ1-1; D unclear. Germline CDR1 reads SGDLS; CDR2 reads YYNGEE. The CDR3 has 14 amino acids. Trimming removed 0 bases from V and 4 bases from J, with 10 bases in between. In nucleotides, the CDR3 is TGTGCCAGCAGCGTAGTCGGGGAGCTCACTGAAGCTTTCTTT. Its translation is CASSVVGELTEAFF.

This clonotype is medium-sized by share. The V gene is TRBV6-2 or TRBV6-3, the J gene TRBJ2-6, with unresolved D. Looked up from germline, CDR1 is MNHEY and CDR2 is SVGEGT. The CDR3 has 16 amino acids. V was cut by 3 bases and J by 1 base, with 10 bases left in between. The CDR3 here is CASSYLRRSGANVLTF. In nucleotides, the CDR3 is TGTGCCAGCAGTTATCTACGAAGGTCTGGGGCCAACGTCCTGACTTTC.

The chain combines TRBV6-2 or TRBV6-3 with TRBJ2-5; D is perhaps TRBD1 (5 bases). There are 14 residues in the CDR3. In germline, CDR1 is MNHEY, CDR2 SVGEGT. The V gene lost 2 bases and the J gene lost 4 bases, with 11 bases spanning the gap. CDR3 bases: TGTGCCAGCAGTTACGGCAGGGTAGGAGAGACCCAGTACTTC. Amino acid sequence: CASSYGRVGETQYF.

This clonotype was recorded many times. V and J are TRBV6-2 or TRBV6-3 and TRBJ2-5, with D unresolved. The CDR3 has 15 amino acids. CDR1 and CDR2 from the germline V gene are MNHEY and SVGEGT. V was shortened by 0 bases and J by 2 bases, with 10 bases between the two germline ends. The CDR3: CASSYSSYLQETQYF. The CDR3 nucleotides are TGTGCCAGCAGTTACTCGAGTTATCTTCAAGAGACCCAGTACTTC.

The J gene is TRBJ1-3, the V gene TRBV7-9; D might be TRBD1 (5 bases). The CDR3 is made up of 14 amino acids. Trimming stripped 5 bases from V and 2 bases from J, with 10 bases between. Germline assignment: CDR1 SEHNR and CDR2 FQNEAQ (reference sequence). The CDR3 bases are TGTGCCAGCAGCCTAGGGGAGCCTGGAAACACCATATATTTT. It is translated as CASSLGEPGNTIYF.

The chain links TRBV7-9 to TRBJ2-5, with D unclear. Germline CDR1 SEHNR, CDR2 FQNEAQ (reference sequence). This CDR3 region has 14 residues. Trimming left V 3 bases short and J 2 bases short, with 10 bases between. CDR3: CASSFRTEQETQYF. The CDR3 coding sequence is TGTGCCAGCAGCTTCCGGACGGAGCAAGAGACCCAGTACTTC. The variable domain in full, with the rest retrieved from reference TRBV7-9 and TRBJ2-5, is DTGVSQNPRHKITKRGQNVTFRCDPISEHNRLYWYRQTLGQGPEFLTYFQNEAQLEKSRLLSDRFSAERPKGSFSTLEIQRTEQGDSAMYLCASSFRTEQETQYFGPGTRLLVL.

This clonotype has a single count. A far larger clone differs by one base, so this is likely a read error. This chain joins TRBV6-5 and TRBJ1-1; no reliable D call. Germline V gives CDR1 MNHEY, CDR2 SVGAGI. The CDR3 loop spans 17 amino acids. CDR3 protein: CASRYYRMATRNTEAFF. CDR3 in DNA: TGTGCCAGCAGATACTATCGAATGGCCACCAGGAACACTGAAGCTTTCTTT.

The chain uses TRBV6-2 or TRBV6-3 and TRBJ1-2, with D maybe TRBD1 (6 bases). Looked up from germline, CDR1 is MNHEY and CDR2 is SVGEGT. Trimming took off 6 bases at V and 5 bases at J, with 7 bases between the two ends. The CDR3 runs 11 residues. In DNA, the CDR3 is TGTGCCAGCAGGCAGGGGTATGGCTACACCTTC. As protein: CASRQGYGYTF.

The CDR3 region is CASSLPPGSGSYEQYF. For the CDR3, the DNA is TGTGCCAGCAGTTTACCTCCGGGTAGCGGCTCCTACGAGCAGTACTTC. V and J are TRBV28 and TRBJ2-7; TRBD2 is a possible D gene (6 bases). Trimming stripped 2 bases from V and 0 bases from J, with 14 bases between. Germline V gives CDR1 MDHEN, CDR2 SYDVKM. The CDR3 is 16 residues long.

Only one count was recorded for this clonotype. The chain's CDR3 is CATSRAGRTYTGELFF. The CDR3 region has the DNA TGTGCCACCAGCAGAGCGGGCAGAACGTACACCGGGGAGCTGTTTTTT. The chain is built from TRBV15 and TRBJ2-2; D gene uncertain. Germline V lookup: CDR1 LNHNV, CDR2 YYDKDF (reference sequence). The CDR3 consists of 16 residues. With 1 base removed from V and 3 bases from J, the gap between germline ends came to 12 bases.

This clonotype was detected many times. Here the CDR3 reads CASSRIRTENTGELFF. For the CDR3, the DNA is TGTGCCAGCAGCCGAATTCGGACAGAGAACACCGGGGAGCTGTTTTTT. This rearrangement joins TRBV7-3 to TRBJ2-2, with D maybe TRBD1 (6 bases). The CDR3 runs 16 residues. Germline loops: CDR1 SGHTA, CDR2 FQGTGA. Trimming took 5 bases from V and 1 from J, leaving 14 bases between them.